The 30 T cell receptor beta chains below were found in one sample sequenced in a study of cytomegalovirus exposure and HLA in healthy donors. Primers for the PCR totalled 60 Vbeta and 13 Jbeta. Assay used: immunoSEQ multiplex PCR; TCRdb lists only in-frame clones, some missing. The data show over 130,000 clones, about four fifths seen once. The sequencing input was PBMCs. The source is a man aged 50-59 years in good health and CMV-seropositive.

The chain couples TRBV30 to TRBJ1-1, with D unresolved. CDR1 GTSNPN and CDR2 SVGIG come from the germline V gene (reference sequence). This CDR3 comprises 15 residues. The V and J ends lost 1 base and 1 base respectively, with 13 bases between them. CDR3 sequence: CAWSAPVRGNTEAFF. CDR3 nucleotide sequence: TGTGCCTGGAGTGCCCCGGTGCGGGGGAACACTGAAGCTTTCTTT.

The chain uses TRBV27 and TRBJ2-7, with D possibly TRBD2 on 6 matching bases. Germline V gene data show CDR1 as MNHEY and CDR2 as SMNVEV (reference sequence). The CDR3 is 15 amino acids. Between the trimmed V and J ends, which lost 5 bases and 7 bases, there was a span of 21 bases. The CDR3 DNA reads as TGTGCCAGCAGTCCCCGGGACTTCTACGGGAGAGAGCAGTACTTC. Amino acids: CASSPRDFYGREQYF.

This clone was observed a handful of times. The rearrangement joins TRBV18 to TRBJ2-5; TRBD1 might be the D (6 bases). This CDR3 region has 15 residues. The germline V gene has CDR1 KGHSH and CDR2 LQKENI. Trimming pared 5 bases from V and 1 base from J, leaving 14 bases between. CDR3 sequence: CASSADRRTQETQYF. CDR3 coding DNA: TGTGCCAGCTCAGCGGACAGAAGAACCCAAGAGACCCAGTACTTC.

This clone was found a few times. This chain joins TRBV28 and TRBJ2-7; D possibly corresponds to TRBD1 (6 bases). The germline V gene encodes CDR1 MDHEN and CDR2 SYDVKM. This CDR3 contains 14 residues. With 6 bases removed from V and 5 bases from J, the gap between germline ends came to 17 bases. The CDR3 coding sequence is TGTGCCAGCAGCTTCCCAGGGGTGGATGACGAGCAGTACTTC. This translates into CASSFPGVDDEQYF.

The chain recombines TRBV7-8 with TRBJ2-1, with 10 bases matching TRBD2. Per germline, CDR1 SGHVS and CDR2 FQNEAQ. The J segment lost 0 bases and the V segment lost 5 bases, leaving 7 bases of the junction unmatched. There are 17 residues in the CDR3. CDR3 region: CASSGLAEASSYNEQFF. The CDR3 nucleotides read TGTGCCAGCAGCGGACTAGCGGAAGCCTCCTCCTACAATGAGCAGTTCTTC.

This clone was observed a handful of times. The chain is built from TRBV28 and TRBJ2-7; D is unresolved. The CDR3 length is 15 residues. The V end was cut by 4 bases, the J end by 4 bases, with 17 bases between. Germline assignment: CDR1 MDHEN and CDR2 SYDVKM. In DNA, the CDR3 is TGTGCCAGCAGTTCCCTCTCGGCGGTTCGATACGAGCAGTACTTC. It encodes CASSSLSAVRYEQYF.

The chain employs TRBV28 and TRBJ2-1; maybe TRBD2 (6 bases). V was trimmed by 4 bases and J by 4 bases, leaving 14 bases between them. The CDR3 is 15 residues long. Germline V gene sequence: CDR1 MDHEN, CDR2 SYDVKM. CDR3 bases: TGTGCCAGCAGTTCCGGGGTAGCGGCTTACAATGAGCAGTTCTTC. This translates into CASSSGVAAYNEQFF.

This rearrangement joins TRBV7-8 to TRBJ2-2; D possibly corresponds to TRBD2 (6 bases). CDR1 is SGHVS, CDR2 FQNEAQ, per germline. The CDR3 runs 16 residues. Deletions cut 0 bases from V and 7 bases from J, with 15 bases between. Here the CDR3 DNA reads TGTGCCAGCAGCTTAGCCCTGATACTAGCCAGCGGGGAGCTGTTTTTT. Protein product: CASSLALILASGELFF.

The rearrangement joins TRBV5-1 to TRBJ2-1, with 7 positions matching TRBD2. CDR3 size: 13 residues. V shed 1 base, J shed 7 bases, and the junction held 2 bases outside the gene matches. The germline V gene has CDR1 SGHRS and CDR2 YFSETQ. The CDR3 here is CASSLSGMNEQFF. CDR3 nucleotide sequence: TGCGCCAGCAGCTTGAGCGGGATGAATGAGCAGTTCTTC.

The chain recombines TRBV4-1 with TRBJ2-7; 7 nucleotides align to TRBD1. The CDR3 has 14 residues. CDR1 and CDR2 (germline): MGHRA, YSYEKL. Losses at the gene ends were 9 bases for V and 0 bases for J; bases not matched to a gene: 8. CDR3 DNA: TGCGCCAGACTGGGACAGCCCTTCTCCTACGAGCAGTACTTC. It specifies CARLGQPFSYEQYF.

The CDR3 loop is CASSLGQRRLDEQYF. The DNA of the CDR3 is TGCGCCAGCAGCTTGGGACAGAGGCGTTTGGACGAGCAGTACTTC. The chain joins TRBV5-1 to TRBJ2-7, with D possibly being TRBD1 (5 bases). Germline-derived CDR1 and CDR2 are SGHRS and YFSETQ. The CDR3 totals 15 residues. Trimming left V 0 bases short and J 5 bases short, with 15 bases between.

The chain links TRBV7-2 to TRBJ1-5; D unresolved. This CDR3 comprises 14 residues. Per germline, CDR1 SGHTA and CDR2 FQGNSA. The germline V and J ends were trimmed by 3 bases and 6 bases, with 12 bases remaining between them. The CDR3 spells CASSFKSSGQPQHF. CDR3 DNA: TGTGCCAGCAGCTTTAAGAGTTCAGGTCAGCCCCAGCATTTT.

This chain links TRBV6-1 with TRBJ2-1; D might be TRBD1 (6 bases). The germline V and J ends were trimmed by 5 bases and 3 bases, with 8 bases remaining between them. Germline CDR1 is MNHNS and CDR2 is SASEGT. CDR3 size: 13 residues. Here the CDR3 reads CASSRTVYNEQFF. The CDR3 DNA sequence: TGTGCCAGCAGTAGGACAGTCTACAATGAGCAGTTCTTC.

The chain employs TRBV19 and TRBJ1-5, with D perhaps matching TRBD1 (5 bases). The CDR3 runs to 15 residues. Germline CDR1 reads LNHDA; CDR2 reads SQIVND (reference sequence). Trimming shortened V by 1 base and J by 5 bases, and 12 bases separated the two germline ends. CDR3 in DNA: TGTGCCAGTAGTATAGCCACCAGGGTCTATCAGCCCCAGCATTTT. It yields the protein CASSIATRVYQPQHF.

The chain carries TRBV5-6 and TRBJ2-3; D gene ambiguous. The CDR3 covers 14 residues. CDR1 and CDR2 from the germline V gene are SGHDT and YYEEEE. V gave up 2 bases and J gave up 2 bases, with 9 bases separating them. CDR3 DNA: TGTGCCAGCAGCTTTTCGAGCACCACAGATACGCAGTATTTT. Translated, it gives CASSFSSTTDTQYF.

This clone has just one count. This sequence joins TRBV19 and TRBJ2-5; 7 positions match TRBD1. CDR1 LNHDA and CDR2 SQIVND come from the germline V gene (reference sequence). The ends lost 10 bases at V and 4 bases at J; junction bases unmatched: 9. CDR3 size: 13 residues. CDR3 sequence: CATSTGVGETQYF. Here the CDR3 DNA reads TGTGCCACCTCTACAGGGGTAGGAGAGACCCAGTACTTC.

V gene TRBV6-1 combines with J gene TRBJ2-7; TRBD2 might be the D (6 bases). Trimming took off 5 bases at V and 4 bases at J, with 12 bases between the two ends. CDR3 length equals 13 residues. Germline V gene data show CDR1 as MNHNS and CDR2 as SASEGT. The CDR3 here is CASSIRDLYEQYF. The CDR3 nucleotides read TGTGCCAGCAGTATTAGGGACTTATACGAGCAGTACTTC.

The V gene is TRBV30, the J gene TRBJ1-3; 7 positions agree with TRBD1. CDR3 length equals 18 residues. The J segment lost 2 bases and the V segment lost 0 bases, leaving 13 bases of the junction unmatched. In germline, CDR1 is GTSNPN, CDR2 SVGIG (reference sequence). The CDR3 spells CAWSVWVPGTATGNTIYF. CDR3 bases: TGTGCCTGGAGTGTATGGGTGCCCGGGACAGCCACTGGAAACACCATATATTTT.

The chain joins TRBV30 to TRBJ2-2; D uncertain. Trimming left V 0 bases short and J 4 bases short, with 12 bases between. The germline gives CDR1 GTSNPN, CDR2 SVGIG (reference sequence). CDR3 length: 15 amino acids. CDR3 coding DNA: TGTGCCTGGAGTGTACTACCCTCGGGCACCGGGGAGCTGTTTTTT. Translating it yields CAWSVLPSGTGELFF.

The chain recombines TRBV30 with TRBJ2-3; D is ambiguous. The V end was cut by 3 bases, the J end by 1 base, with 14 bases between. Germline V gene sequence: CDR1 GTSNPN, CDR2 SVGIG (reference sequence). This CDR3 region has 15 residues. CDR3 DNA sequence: TGTGCCTGGAGGACCTTAGCCTGGGGCACAGATACGCAGTATTTT. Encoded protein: CAWRTLAWGTDTQYF.

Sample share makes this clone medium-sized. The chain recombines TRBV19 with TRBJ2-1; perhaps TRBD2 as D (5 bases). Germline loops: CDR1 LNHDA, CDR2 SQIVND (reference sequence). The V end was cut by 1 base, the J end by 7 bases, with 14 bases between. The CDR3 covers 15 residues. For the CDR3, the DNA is TGTGCCAGTAGTATAGGACCACTAGAAAATAATGAGCAGTTCTTC. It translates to CASSIGPLENNEQFF.

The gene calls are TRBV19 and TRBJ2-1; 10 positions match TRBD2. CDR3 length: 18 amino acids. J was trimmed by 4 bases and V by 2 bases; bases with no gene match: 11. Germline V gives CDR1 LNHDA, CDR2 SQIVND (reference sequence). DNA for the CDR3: TGTGCCAGTAGTATACGGGGGCTAGCGGGAGACTTGTACAATGAGCAGTTCTTC. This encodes CASSIRGLAGDLYNEQFF. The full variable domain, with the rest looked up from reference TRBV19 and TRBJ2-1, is DGGITQSPKYLFRKEGQNVTLSCEQNLNHDAMYWYRQDPGQGLRLIYYSQIVNDFQKGDIAEGYSVSREKKESFPLTVTSAQKNPTAFYLCASSIRGLAGDLYNEQFFGPGTRLTVL.

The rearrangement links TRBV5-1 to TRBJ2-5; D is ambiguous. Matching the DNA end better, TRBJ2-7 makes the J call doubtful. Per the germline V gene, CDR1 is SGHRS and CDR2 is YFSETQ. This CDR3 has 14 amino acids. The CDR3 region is CASSLVPGVYEQYF. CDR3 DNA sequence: TGCGCCAGCAGCTTGGTCCCGGGTGTCTACGAGCAGTACTTC.

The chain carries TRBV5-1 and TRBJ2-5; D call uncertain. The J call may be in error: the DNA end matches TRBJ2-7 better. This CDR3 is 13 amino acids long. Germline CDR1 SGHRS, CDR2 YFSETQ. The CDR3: CASSLELTYEQYF. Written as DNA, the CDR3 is TGCGCCAGCAGCTTGGAGTTAACCTACGAGCAGTACTTC.

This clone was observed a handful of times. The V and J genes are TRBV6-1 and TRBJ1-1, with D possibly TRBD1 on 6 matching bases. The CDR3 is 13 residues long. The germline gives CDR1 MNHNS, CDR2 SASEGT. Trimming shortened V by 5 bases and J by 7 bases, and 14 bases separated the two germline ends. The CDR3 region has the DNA TGTGCCAGCAGTAGCCGGACAGCCTATGAAGCTTTCTTT. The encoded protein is CASSSRTAYEAFF.

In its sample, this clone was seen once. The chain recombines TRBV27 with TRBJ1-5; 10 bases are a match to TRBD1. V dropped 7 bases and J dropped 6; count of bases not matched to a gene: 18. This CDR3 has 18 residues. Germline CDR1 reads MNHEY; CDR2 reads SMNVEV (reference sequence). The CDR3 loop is CASTSSGTGALGGQPQHF. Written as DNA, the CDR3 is TGTGCCAGCACCTCATCTGGGACAGGGGCTTTGGGAGGTCAGCCCCAGCATTTT.

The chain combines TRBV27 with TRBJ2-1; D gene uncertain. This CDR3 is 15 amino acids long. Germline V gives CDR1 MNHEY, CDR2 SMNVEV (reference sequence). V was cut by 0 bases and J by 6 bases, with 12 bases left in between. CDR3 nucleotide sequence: TGTGCCAGCAGTTTATCGAGGAGTCCCCCCAATGAGCAGTTCTTC. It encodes CASSLSRSPPNEQFF.

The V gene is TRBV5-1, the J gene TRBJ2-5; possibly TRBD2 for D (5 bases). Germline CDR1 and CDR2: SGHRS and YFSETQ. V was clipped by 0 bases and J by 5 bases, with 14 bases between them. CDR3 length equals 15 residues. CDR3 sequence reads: CASSLGPRRRETQYF. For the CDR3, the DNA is TGCGCCAGCAGCTTGGGACCCCGAAGGAGGGAGACCCAGTACTTC.

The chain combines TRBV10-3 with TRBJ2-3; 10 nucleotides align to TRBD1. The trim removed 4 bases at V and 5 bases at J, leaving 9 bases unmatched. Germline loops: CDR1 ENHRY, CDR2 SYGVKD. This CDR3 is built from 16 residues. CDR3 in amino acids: CAISGYRDRGEDTQYF. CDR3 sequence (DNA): TGTGCCATCAGTGGCTACCGGGACAGGGGTGAAGATACGCAGTATTTT.

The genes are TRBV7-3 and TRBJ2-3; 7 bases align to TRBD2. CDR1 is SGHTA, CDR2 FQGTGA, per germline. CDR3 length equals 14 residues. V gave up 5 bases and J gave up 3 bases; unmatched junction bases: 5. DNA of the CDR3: TGTGCCAGCAGCCGACTAGCAGGAACAGATACGCAGTATTTT. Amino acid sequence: CASSRLAGTDTQYF.